This T cell receptor (beta chain) came from a study of cytotoxic CD8 clonotypes in ibrutinib-treated CLL. Overall study results and limits: Stable or contracted on treatment, public clonotypes were also uncommon.

The table came from immunoSEQ multiplex PCR; TCRdb's copy has only in-frame clones and leaves some out. This table has some 200,000 clones, just under 80% appearing once. About this clone: Its antigen is still unknown.

Trimming shortened V by 3 bases and J by 7 bases, and 12 bases separated the two germline ends. Germline V gene data show CDR1 as KGHSH and CDR2 as LQKENI. The CDR3 totals 13 residues. The TCR sequence derives from a human donor with chronic lymphocytic leukemia. This chain connects TRBV18 to TRBJ1-1; a possible D gene is TRBD1 (5 bases). The specimen comprised PBMCs, sampled after 12 months of ibrutinib treatment. CDR3 DNA sequence: TGTGCCAGCTCACCGGGGCAGAGAAATGAAGCTTTCTTT. Protein product: CASSPGQRNEAFF.